These 17 T cell receptor beta chains were all obtained from the same sample, sequenced in a study of blood T cell repertoires in COVID-19. TCRdb's copy holds only in-frame clones and misses some; the assay was immunoSEQ multiplex PCR. The sample gives a few hundred thousand clones, 80% to 90% of which show up once; over 1.2% is in the top ten. The sequenced sample was peripheral blood. These receptors were taken from a woman in her 40s who had recovered from COVID-19.

Worth noting for this clone: Distinct nucleotide sequences in the sample also encode this CDR3. This chain joins TRBV12-3 or TRBV12-4 and TRBJ1-2; 7 bases match TRBD1. CDR3 length: 13 amino acids. The J segment lost 5 bases and the V segment lost 6 bases, leaving 6 bases of the junction unmatched. CDR3 amino acids: CASSPTGEYGYTF. CDR3 sequence (DNA): TGTGCCAGCAGCCCTACAGGGGAATATGGCTACACCTTC.

The chain carries TRBV6-1 and TRBJ2-5, with D tentatively TRBD1 (5 bases). Trimming shortened V by 1 base and J by 1 base, and 22 bases separated the two germline ends. Germline CDR1 MNHNS, CDR2 SASEGT. CDR3 length: 19 amino acids. In DNA form, the CDR3 reads TGTGCCAGCAGTGAAGGGCCGAGCCAGGGCCAGGAGACCCAAGAGACCCAGTACTTC. It translates to CASSEGPSQGQETQETQYF.

This clone has only a few counts. V is TRBV12-3 or TRBV12-4 and J is TRBJ1-6; 10 bases agree with TRBD1. The length of the CDR3 is 13 residues. After removal of 6 bases from V and 15 bases from J, the junction contained 8 bases not matched to a gene. The CDR3 here is CASRKTGTGDLHF. The CDR3 nucleotides are TGTGCCAGCAGGAAAACCGGGACAGGGGACCTCCACTTT.

The chain links TRBV11-2 to TRBJ2-3, with 9 bases fitting TRBD1. With 3 bases clipped from V and 4 bases from J, the junction kept 2 bases outside the gene matches. Germline V gene sequence: CDR1 SGHAT, CDR2 FQNNGV. This CDR3 has 14 amino acids. The CDR3 DNA reads as TGTGCCAGCAGCTTCGGGACAGGGTCAGATACGCAGTATTTT. Translating gives CASSFGTGSDTQYF.

This rearrangement joins TRBV19 to TRBJ2-3, with no clear D. This CDR3 is 13 amino acids long. In germline, CDR1 is LNHDA, CDR2 SQIVND (reference sequence). The V gene lost 7 bases and the J gene lost 3 bases, with 11 bases spanning the gap. The CDR3 bases are TGTGCCAGTAACCCCACAGATACAGATACGCAGTATTTT. The encoded protein is CASNPTDTDTQYF.

V and J are TRBV9 and TRBJ1-3, with D unclear. This CDR3 is built from 15 residues. V lost 2 bases, J lost 0 bases, and 9 bases lay in between. The germline V gene has CDR1 SGDLS and CDR2 YYNGEE. This chain's CDR3 is CASSVLGLSGNTIYF. CDR3 nucleotide sequence: TGTGCCAGCAGCGTTTTGGGCCTCTCTGGAAACACCATATATTTT.

The J gene is TRBJ1-6, the V gene TRBV7-9, with 10 bases matching TRBD1. Germline assignment: CDR1 SEHNR and CDR2 FQNEAQ (reference sequence). With V trimmed by 3 bases and J by 8 bases, 4 bases remained unmatched. The CDR3 consists of 15 residues. The CDR3 is CASSFTGTGDSPLHF. The CDR3 nucleotides read TGTGCCAGCAGCTTTACCGGGACAGGGGATTCACCCCTCCACTTT.

The rearrangement links TRBV18 to TRBJ2-5; no clear D gene. This CDR3 is 12 amino acids long. Germline V CDR1 and CDR2: KGHSH, LQKENI. Trimming left V 0 bases short and J 4 bases short, with 3 bases between. DNA for the CDR3: TGTGCCAGCTCACCACCGGCAGAGACCCAGTACTTC. It specifies CASSPPAETQYF.

V usage is TRBV6-5 and J usage is TRBJ1-5; D unclear. V lost 7 bases and J 3 bases, leaving 7 bases between the germline ends. Germline V gene lookup returns CDR1 MNHEY and CDR2 SVGAGI. CDR3 length: 12 residues. CDR3 sequence: CASTLFNQPQHF. DNA for the CDR3: TGTGCCAGCACCTTATTCAATCAGCCCCAGCATTTT.

This chain connects TRBV2 to TRBJ1-1, with TRBD1 matching over 9 bases. Trimming removed 4 bases from V and 10 bases from J; junction bases left unmatched: 13. CDR1 and CDR2 (germline): SNHLY, FYNNEI. This CDR3 is 15 amino acids long. The CDR3 loop is CASSGDRAYNPPAFF. DNA for the CDR3: TGTGCCAGCAGTGGGGACAGGGCCTATAACCCCCCAGCTTTCTTT.

The chain is built from TRBV2 and TRBJ2-7; 8 nucleotides match TRBD1. V trimming: 6 bases; J trimming: 2 bases; junction bases outside the gene matches: 6. The germline gives CDR1 SNHLY, CDR2 FYNNEI. CDR3 length: 14 amino acids. The CDR3 bases are TGTGCCAGCAGGGGGACAGGTCCGACCTACGAGCAGTACTTC. The encoded protein is CASRGTGPTYEQYF.

The chain uses TRBV19 and TRBJ2-7; 11 nucleotides line up with TRBD1. The germline gives CDR1 LNHDA, CDR2 SQIVND (reference sequence). Trimming removed 5 bases from V and 7 bases from J; junction bases left unmatched: 13. CDR3 size: 16 residues. The CDR3 bases are TGTGCCAGTAGTCCTCGTAGGACAGGGGGCTTGAGAGAGCAGTACTTC. Encoded protein: CASSPRRTGGLREQYF.

This chain uses TRBV5-1 with TRBJ2-2, with D possibly matching TRBD1 (5 bases). The CDR3 contains 13 residues. Trimming removed 1 base from V and 7 bases from J, with 8 bases in between. Germline V gene sequence: CDR1 SGHRS, CDR2 YFSETQ. CDR3: CASSLQGGGELFF. The CDR3, as DNA: TGCGCCAGCAGCTTGCAGGGTGGCGGGGAGCTGTTTTTT.

As concerns this clone: Other DNA sequences in this sample translate to the same CDR3. The chain carries TRBV6-5 and TRBJ1-2; maybe TRBD1 (6 bases). The CDR3 runs 13 residues. CDR1 and CDR2 (germline): MNHEY, SVGAGI. The V end was cut by 3 bases, the J end by 2 bases, with 7 bases between. The CDR3 here is CASSYGTNYGYTF. In DNA, the CDR3 is TGTGCCAGCAGTTATGGGACAAACTATGGCTACACCTTC.

The chain carries TRBV19 and TRBJ2-7, with TRBD1 matching over 7 bases. The CDR3 has 12 amino acids. The trim removed 5 bases at V and 6 bases at J, leaving 4 bases unmatched. CDR1 and CDR2 from the germline V gene are LNHDA and SQIVND (reference sequence). The chain's CDR3 is CASSLTGAEQYF. DNA for the CDR3: TGTGCCAGTAGTCTAACAGGGGCCGAGCAGTACTTC.

This clone was found many times. V and J are TRBV4-3 and TRBJ2-1, with 13 nucleotides matching TRBD2. This CDR3 comprises 15 residues. Looked up from germline, CDR1 is LGHNA and CDR2 is YSLEER. V lost 4 bases, J lost 6 bases, and 3 bases stayed unmatched. The CDR3 nucleotides read TGCGCCAGCAGCCCACTAGCGGGGGGGAGCAATGAGCAGTTCTTC. Protein sequence: CASSPLAGGSNEQFF.

The chain employs TRBV7-9 and TRBJ2-1; no reliable D call. The CDR3 is 15 amino acids. Trimming took off 3 bases at V and 4 bases at J, with 13 bases between the two ends. The V gene's germline CDR1 is SEHNR and CDR2 FQNEAQ (reference sequence). The CDR3 bases are TGTGCCAGCAGCTTCCCGGGTCTAGGATACAATGAGCAGTTCTTC. Translating it yields CASSFPGLGYNEQFF.